This T cell receptor beta chain emerged from a study of blood T cell repertoires in COVID-19. Study information: Italy, Spain and the United States were the sources of the convalescent and acute COVID-19 samples.

Germline V lookup: CDR1 MNHEY, CDR2 SMNVEV (reference sequence). The CDR3 is 16 amino acids. V dropped 6 bases and J dropped 5 bases, with 20 bases sitting between them. In the authors' workflow: It was from reference gene primer amplification that nucleated cell counts were estimated. Assay used: immunoSEQ multiplex PCR; TCRdb lists only in-frame clones, some missing. That table gives V, J and clone size, and the DNA gave D and trimming. The table lists 200,000 or so clones, 70% to 90% of them singletons. The sample was peripheral blood. V is TRBV27 and J is TRBJ1-5; a possible D gene is TRBD1 (5 bases). The receptor's source is a woman in her 40s who had recovered from COVID-19. In nucleotides, the CDR3 is TGTGCCAGCAGAACTTTTAGTGACAGTGCCCATCAGCCCCAGCATTTT. It is translated as CASRTFSDSAHQPQHF.